Sequencing of this T cell receptor beta chain was carried out in a study of blood T cell repertoires in COVID-19. The V gene's germline CDR1 is KGHSH and CDR2 LQKENI. Trimming shortened V by 2 bases and J by 0 bases, and 11 bases separated the two germline ends. CDR3 length equals 16 residues. Generated by immunoSEQ multiplex PCR, the TCRdb table keeps only in-frame clones and is missing some. There are some 170,000 clones in the sample; around 80% occur only once, and 8% to 9.5% lies in the top ten. The material sequenced was peripheral blood. The clonotype comes from a woman aged 70-85 years with acute or convalescent COVID-19. The chain couples TRBV18 to TRBJ1-3; D is undetermined. This chain's CDR3 is CASSPIEVLSGNTIYF. The CDR3 bases are TGTGCCAGCTCACCAATCGAGGTTCTCTCTGGAAACACCATATATTTT.